The text below deals with one TCR beta chain. The antigen is undetermined. This sample is drawn from a study of T cell responses to AZD1222 COVID-19 vaccine. In germline, CDR1 is KGHSH, CDR2 LQKENI. V shed 3 bases, J shed 6 bases, and the junction held 8 bases outside the gene matches. The CDR3 consists of 16 residues. Regarding the study as a whole: In all cases, repertoires were sampled only after the peak T cell response. Of spike-specific TCRs, nearly half reportedly target regions left unmutated in variants. Spike-specific TCR breadth and depth were elevated following two AZD1222 doses. Clonal diversity was possibly underestimated, and the donors were mostly white British, with more females.

Only in-frame clones appear in the TCRdb table, and some are missing; sequencing was by immunoSEQ multiplex PCR. The sample includes around 78,000 clones, under 95% seen only once; the top ten take roughly 4.8%. The receptor was derived from an adult in good health. The chain employs TRBV18 and TRBJ2-1, with 10 bases lining up with TRBD2. Sequenced here: peripheral blood, sampled on day 0 of MenACWY control vaccination. CDR3 in DNA: TGTGCCAGCTCACCCCAGAGGGCTAGCGGGGGCAATGAGCAGTTCTTC. This encodes CASSPQRASGGNEQFF. The complete variable domain, with remaining parts taken from reference TRBV18 and TRBJ2-1, reads NAGVMQNPRHLVRRRGQEARLRCSPMKGHSHVYWYRQLPEEGLKFMVYLQKENIIDESGMPKERFSAEFPKEGPSILRIQQVVRGDSAAYFCASSPQRASGGNEQFFGPGTRLTVL.